This T cell receptor beta chain is from a study of early T cells in non-severe SARS-CoV-2 infection. About the study: Alpha and beta chains were unpaired, from unsorted whole-blood bulk RNA. Overall study findings and caveats: Matching results from VDJdb favored anti-spike CD8 responses, leaving private and CD4 specificities undetected.

Tagging with unique molecular identifiers was applied to individual cDNA molecules. MiXCR was run by TCRdb on the 5' RACE reads, yielding one entry per CDR3 protein. Of about 33,000 distinct CDR3 sequences listed, approximately 5.4% are singletons. With respect to this clonotype: What it binds is not known.

V dropped 0 bases and J dropped 4 bases, with 10 bases sitting between them. This CDR3 is 14 amino acids long. Source material: whole blood. The V gene is TRBV12-3 or TRBV12-4, the J gene TRBJ2-7; D is possibly TRBD1 or TRBD2 (5 bases each). This sequence was found in an adult who was a healthcare worker with PCR-confirmed SARS-CoV-2 infection or an uninfected control (not recorded which). The DNA of the CDR3 is TGTGCCAGCAGTTTAGCGGGGGTCGGATACGAGCAGTACTTC. Translating gives CASSLAGVGYEQYF.